The clone carrying this TCR beta chain was picked up a small number of times. Its antigen remains unidentified. One end of the junction is discordant with germline, which a read error may explain. This record comes from a study of beta chain features in type 1 diabetes. CDR3 size: 13 residues. Looked up from germline, CDR1 is SGHTA and CDR2 is FQGNSA. By way of CD45RO/CCR7/CD25/CD127/CD95/CD27, the CD4+ regulatory, stem cell-like memory, central memory and naive cells were sorted. Without exception, sorted populations had purity beyond 98%. Regarding the study as a whole: Any role of HLA type in TCRB rearrangement remained unresolved here.

The whole isolated RNA underwent reverse transcription, so sequencing captured expressed TCRB transcripts. Produced via immunoSEQ multiplex PCR; TCRdb's table is partial and in-frame only. The top ten hold 0.02% to 0.03% of the sample, which has fewer than 900,000 clones, roughly 17% seen once. The sequenced sample was naive CD4+ T cells from blood. This sequence joins TRBV7-2 and TRBJ2-7; TRBD2 agrees at 7 bases. The receptor's source is a woman aged 18-35 years in good health. CDR3 sequence reads: CASSAGLPYQQYF. DNA of the CDR3: TGTGCCAGCAGCGCGGGACTACCCTACCAGCAGTACTTC.